Described below is a single T cell receptor beta chain sequence and its context. This sample stems from a study of T cells in Graves' hyperthyroidism and ophthalmopathy. The definition of stable Graves' hyperthyroidism was no ophthalmopathy progression within 18 months. Patients aged 18 to 65 with hyperthyroidism were newly diagnosed, with duration under 2 months. Orbital computed tomography, thyroid ultrasound, serum thyroxine and TRAb, and clinical symptoms together informed the diagnoses. From RNA transcripts, TCR beta CDR3 regions were amplified. First-round RT-PCR targeting the TCR CDR3 was performed with the HTBI primer set. TCRdb redid the calling of the multiplex PCR reads with MiXCR, one entry per CDR3 protein. Of 600,000 to 900,000 distinct CDR3 sequences listed, around 15% are singletons. CDR1 LNHDA and CDR2 SQIVND come from the germline V gene (reference sequence). The CDR3 is 14 amino acids. The V gene lost 3 bases and the J gene lost 8 bases, with 13 bases spanning the gap.

The chain has TRBV19 and TRBJ1-4, with unresolved D. The source material was blood. The sequence came from a young man with Graves' hyperthyroidism. CDR3 residues: CASSMTGDREKLFF. The CDR3 nucleotides read TGTGCCAGTAGTATGACTGGGGATCGGGAAAAACTGTTTTTT.